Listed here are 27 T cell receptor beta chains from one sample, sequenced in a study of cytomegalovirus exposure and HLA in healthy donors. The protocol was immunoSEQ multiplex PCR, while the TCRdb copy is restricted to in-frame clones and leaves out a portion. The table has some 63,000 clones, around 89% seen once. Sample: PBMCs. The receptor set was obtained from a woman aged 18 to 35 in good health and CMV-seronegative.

CDR3 sequence reads: CASSPSPTGGSEQYF. In nucleotides, the CDR3 is TGTGCCAGCTCACCAAGCCCCACTGGGGGCTCCGAGCAGTACTTC. The rearrangement uses TRBV18 and TRBJ2-7; tentatively, D is TRBD1 (6 bases). Germline values: CDR1 KGHSH, CDR2 LQKENI. The CDR3 totals 15 residues. Trimming stripped 2 bases from V and 6 bases from J, with 17 bases between.

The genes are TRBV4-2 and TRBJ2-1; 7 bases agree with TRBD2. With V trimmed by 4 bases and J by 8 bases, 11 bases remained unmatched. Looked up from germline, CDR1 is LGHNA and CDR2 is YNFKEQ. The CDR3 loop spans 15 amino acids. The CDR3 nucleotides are TGTGCCAGCAGCCCCCGGACTAGTTTCCCTGATGAGCAGTTCTTC. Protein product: CASSPRTSFPDEQFF.

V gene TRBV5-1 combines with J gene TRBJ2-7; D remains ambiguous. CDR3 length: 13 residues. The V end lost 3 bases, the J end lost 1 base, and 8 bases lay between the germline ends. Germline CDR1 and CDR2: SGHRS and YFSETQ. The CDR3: CASSSRSSYEQYF. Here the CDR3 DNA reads TGCGCCAGCAGCTCACGGTCTTCCTACGAGCAGTACTTC.

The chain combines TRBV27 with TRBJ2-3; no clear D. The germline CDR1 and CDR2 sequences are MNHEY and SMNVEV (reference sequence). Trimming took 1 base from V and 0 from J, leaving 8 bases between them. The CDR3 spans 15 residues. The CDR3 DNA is TGTGCCAGCAGTTTATGGCAGGCTAGCACAGATACGCAGTATTTT. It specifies CASSLWQASTDTQYF.

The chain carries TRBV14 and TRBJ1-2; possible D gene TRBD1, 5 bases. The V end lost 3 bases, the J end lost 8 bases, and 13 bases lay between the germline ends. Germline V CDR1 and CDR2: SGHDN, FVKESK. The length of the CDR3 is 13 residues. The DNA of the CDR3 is TGTGCCAGCAGCCAGTCTCTGACAGCCGGCTACACCTTC. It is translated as CASSQSLTAGYTF.

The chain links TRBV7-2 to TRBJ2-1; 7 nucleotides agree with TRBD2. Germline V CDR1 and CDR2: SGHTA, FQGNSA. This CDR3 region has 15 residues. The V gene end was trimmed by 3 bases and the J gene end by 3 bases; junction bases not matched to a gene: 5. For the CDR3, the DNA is TGTGCCAGCAGCTTGGGGCTAGCGGTCTACAATGAGCAGTTCTTC. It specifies CASSLGLAVYNEQFF.

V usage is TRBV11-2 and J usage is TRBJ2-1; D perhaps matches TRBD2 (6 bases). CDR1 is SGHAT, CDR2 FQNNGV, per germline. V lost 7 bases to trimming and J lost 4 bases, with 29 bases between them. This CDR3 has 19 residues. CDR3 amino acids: CASNKLNRGTWGIYNEQFF. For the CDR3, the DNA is TGTGCCAGCAACAAGCTTAATCGGGGGACCTGGGGGATATACAATGAGCAGTTCTTC.

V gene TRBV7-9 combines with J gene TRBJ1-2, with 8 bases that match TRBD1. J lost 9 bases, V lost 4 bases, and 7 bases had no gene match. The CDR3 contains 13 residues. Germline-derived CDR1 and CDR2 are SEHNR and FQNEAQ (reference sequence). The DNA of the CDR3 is TGTGCCAGCAGCTCAGGACAGGGTTGGCGCTACACCTTC. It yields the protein CASSSGQGWRYTF.

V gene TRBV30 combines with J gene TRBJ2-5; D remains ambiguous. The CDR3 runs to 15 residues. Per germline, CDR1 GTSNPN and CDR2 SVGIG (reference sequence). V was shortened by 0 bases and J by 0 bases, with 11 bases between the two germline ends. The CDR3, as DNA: TGTGCCTGGAGTGTTCCCAGTACGTACCAAGAGACCCAGTACTTC. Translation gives CAWSVPSTYQETQYF.

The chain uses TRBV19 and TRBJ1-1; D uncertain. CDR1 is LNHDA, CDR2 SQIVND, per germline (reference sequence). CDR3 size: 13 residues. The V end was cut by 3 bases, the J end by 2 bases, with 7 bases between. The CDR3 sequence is CASSMGRNTEAFF. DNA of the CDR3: TGTGCCAGTAGTATGGGGAGAAACACTGAAGCTTTCTTT.

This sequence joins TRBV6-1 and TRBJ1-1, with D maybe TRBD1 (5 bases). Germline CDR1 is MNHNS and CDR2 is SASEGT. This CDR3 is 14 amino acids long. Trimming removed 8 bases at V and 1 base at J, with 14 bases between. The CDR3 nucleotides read TGTGCCAGCCAAAGTGGAACAGGGAACACTGAAGCTTTCTTT. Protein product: CASQSGTGNTEAFF.

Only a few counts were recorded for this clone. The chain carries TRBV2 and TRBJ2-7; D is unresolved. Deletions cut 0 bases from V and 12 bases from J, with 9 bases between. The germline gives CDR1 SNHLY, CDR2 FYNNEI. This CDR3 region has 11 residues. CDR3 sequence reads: CASSEATAAYF. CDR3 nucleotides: TGTGCCAGCAGTGAAGCAACTGCGGCGTACTTC.

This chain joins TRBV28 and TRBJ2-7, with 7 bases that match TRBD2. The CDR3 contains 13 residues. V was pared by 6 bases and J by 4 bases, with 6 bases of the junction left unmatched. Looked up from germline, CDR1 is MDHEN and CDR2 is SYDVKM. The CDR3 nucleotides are TGTGCCAGCAGGTTGGGGGGGACTTACGAGCAGTACTTC. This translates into CASRLGGTYEQYF.

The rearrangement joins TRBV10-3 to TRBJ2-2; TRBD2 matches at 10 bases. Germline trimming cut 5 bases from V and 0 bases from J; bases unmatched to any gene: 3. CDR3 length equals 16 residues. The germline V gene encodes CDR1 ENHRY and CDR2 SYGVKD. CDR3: CAISSGTSANTGELFF. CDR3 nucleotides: TGTGCCATCAGTTCCGGGACTAGCGCGAACACCGGGGAGCTGTTTTTT.

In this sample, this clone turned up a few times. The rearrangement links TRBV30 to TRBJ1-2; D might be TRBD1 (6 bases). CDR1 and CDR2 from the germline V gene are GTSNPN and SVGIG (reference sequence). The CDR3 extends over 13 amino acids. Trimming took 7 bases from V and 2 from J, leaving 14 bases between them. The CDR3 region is CASNHRANYGYTF. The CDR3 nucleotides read TGTGCCTCAAACCACAGGGCGAACTATGGCTACACCTTC.

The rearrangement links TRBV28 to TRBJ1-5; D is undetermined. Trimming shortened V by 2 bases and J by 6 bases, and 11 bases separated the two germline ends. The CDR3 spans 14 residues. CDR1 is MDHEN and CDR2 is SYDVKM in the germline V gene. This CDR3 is CASSLVRGGQPQHF. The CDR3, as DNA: TGTGCCAGCAGTTTAGTCAGAGGAGGTCAGCCCCAGCATTTT.

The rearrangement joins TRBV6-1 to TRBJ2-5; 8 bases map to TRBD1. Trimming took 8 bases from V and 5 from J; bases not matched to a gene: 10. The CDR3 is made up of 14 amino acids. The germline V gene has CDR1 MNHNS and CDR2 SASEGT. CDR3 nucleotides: TGTGCCAGCCGGGACAGGCTTGGGGTGGAGACCCAGTACTTC. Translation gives CASRDRLGVETQYF.

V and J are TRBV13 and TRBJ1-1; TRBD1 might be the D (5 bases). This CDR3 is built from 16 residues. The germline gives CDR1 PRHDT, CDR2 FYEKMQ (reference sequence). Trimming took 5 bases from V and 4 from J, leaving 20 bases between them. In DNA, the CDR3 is TGTGCCAGCAGCCCCCGTGCCCCCCAGGGAAGCACTGAAGCTTTCTTT. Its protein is CASSPRAPQGSTEAFF.

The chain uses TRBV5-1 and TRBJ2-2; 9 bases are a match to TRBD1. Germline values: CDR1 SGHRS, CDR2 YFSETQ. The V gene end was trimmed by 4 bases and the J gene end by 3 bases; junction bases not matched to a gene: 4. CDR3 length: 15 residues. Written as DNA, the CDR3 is TGCGCCAGCAGCCGCCGGGACAGGGACACCGGGGAGCTGTTTTTT. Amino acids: CASSRRDRDTGELFF.

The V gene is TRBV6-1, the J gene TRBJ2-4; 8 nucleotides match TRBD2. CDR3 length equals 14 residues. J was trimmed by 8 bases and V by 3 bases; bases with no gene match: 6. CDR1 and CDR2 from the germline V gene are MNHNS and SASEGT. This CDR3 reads CASSESGRRHIQYF. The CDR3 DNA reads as TGTGCCAGCAGTGAGAGCGGGAGAAGGCACATTCAGTACTTC.

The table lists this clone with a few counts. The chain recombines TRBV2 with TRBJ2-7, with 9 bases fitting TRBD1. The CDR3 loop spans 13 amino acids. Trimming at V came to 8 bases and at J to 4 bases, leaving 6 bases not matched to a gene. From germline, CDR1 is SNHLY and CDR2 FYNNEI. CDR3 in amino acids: CASGGGQGYEQYF. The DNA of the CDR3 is TGTGCCAGCGGAGGGGGACAGGGTTACGAGCAGTACTTC.

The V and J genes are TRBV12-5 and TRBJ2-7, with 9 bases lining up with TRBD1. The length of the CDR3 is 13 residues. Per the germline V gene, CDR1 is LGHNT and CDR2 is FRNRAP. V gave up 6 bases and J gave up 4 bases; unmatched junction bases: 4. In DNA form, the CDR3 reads TGTGCTAGTGGCCCTGGGACAGGGTACGAGCAGTACTTC. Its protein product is CASGPGTGYEQYF.

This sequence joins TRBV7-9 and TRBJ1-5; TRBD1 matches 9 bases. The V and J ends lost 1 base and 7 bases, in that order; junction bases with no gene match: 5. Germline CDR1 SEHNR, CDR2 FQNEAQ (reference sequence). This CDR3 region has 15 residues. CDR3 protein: CASSLGTGVDQPQHF. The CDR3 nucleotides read TGTGCCAGCAGCTTAGGGACAGGGGTCGACCAGCCCCAGCATTTT.

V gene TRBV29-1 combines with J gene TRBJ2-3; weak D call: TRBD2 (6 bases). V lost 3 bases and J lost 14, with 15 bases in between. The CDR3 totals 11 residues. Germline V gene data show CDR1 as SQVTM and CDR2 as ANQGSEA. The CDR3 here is CSVDGGSGGYF. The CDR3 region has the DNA TGCAGCGTTGATGGTGGTAGCGGTGGGTATTTT.

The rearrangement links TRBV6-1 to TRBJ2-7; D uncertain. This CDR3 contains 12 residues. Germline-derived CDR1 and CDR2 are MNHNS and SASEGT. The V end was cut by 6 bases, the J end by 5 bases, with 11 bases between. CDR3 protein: CASSAIRDEQYF. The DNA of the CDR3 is TGTGCCAGCAGCGCTATCCGAGACGAGCAGTACTTC.

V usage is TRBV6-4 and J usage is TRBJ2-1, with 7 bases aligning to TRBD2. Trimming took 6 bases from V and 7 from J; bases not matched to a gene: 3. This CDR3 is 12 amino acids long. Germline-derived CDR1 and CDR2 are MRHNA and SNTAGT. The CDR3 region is CASRGSGNEQFF. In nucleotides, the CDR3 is TGTGCCAGCAGGGGTAGCGGGAATGAGCAGTTCTTC.

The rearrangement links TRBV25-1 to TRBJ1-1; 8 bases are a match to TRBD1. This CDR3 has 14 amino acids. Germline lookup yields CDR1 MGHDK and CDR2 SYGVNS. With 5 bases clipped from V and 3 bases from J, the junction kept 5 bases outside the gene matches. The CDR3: CASSLDRADTEAFF. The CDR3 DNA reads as TGTGCCAGCAGTTTGGACAGGGCCGACACTGAAGCTTTCTTT.